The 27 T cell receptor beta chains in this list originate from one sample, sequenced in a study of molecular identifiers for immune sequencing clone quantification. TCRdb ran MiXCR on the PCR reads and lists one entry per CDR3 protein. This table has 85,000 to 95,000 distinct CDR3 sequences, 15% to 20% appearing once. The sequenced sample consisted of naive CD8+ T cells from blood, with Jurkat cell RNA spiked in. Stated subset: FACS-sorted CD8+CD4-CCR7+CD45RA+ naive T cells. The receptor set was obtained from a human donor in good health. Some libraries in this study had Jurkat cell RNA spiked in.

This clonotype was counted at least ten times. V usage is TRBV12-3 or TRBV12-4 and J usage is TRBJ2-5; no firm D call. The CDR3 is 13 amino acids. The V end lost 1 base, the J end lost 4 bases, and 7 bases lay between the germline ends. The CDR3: CASSLDILETQYF. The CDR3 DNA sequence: TGTGCCAGCAGTTTAGACATCTTAGAGACCCAGTACTTC.

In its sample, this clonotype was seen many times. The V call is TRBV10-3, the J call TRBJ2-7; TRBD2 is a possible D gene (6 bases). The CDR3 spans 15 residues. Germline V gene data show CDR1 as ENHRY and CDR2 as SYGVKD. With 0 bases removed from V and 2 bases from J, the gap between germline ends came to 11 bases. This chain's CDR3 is CAISESEGLAYEQYF. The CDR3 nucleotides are TGTGCCATCAGTGAGTCGGAGGGTTTGGCCTACGAGCAGTACTTC.

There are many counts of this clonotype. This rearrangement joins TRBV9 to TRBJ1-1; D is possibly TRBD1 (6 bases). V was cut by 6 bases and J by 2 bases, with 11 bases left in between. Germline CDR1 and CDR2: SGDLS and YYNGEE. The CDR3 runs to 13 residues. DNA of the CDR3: TGTGCCAGCACTACAGGGATCAACACTGAAGCTTTCTTT. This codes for CASTTGINTEAFF.

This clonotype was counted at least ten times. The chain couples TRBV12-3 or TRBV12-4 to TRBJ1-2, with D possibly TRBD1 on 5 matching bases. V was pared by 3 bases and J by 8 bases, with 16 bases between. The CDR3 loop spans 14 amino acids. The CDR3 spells CASSLGGGSQGYTF. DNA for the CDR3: TGTGCCAGCAGTTTGGGGGGGGGTAGCCAGGGCTACACCTTC.

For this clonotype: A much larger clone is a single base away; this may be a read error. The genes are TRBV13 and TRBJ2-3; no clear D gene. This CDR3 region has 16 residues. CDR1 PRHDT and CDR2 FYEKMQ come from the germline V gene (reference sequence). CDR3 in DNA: TGTGCCAGCAACTTAAATTCGCGGCCGCCCACAGATACGCAGTATTTT. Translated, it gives CASNLNSRPPTDTQYF.

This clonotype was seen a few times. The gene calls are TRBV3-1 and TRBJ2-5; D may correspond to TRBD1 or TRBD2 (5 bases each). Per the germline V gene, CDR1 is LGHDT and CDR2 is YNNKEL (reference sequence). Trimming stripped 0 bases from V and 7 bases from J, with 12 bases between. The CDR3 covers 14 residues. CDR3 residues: CASSQETGPATQYF. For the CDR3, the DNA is TGTGCCAGCAGCCAAGAGACGGGGCCCGCGACCCAGTACTTC.

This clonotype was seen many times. This chain's CDR3 is CASSLEWGPLDTQYF. CDR3 DNA: TGTGCCAGCAGCTTGGAATGGGGGCCTCTCGATACGCAGTATTTT. The chain uses TRBV7-6 and TRBJ2-3, with D possibly matching TRBD1 (6 bases). The V end lost 3 bases, the J end lost 6 bases, and 16 bases lay between the germline ends. The CDR3 contains 15 residues. Germline assignment: CDR1 SGHVS and CDR2 FNYEAQ.

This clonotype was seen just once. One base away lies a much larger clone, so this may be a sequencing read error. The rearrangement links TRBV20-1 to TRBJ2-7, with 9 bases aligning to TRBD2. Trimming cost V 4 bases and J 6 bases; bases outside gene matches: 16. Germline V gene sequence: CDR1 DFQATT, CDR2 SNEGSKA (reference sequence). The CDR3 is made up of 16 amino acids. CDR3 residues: CSANSRGVAGVAEQYF. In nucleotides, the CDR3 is TGCAGTGCTAACTCCCGTGGGGTAGCGGGAGTTGCCGAGCAGTACTTC.

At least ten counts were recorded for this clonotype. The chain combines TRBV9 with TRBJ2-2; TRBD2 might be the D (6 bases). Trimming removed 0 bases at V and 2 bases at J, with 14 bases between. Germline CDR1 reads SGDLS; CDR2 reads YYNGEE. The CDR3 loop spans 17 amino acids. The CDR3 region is CASSVVAGGLNTGELFF. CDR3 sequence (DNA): TGTGCCAGCAGCGTAGTAGCCGGGGGACTTAACACCGGGGAGCTGTTTTTT.

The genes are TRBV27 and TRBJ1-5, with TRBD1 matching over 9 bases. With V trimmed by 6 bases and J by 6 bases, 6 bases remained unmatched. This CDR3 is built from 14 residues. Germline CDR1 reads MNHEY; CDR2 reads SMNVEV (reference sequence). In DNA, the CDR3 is TGTGCCAGCAGGATACAGGGGGCTTCTCAGCCCCAGCATTTT. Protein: CASRIQGASQPQHF.

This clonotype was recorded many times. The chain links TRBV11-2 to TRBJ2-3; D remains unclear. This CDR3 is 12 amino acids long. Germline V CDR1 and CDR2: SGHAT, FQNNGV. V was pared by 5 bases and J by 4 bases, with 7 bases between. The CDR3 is CASSQSADTQYF. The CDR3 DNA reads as TGTGCCAGCAGCCAGAGTGCAGATACGCAGTATTTT.

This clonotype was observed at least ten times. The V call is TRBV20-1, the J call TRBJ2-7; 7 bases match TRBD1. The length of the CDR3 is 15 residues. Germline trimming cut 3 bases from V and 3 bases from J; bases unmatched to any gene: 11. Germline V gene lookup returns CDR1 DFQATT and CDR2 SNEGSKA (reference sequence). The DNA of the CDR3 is TGCAGTGCTAGTGAGAGGCAGGGGGTGATCTACGAGCAGTACTTC. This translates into CSASERQGVIYEQYF.

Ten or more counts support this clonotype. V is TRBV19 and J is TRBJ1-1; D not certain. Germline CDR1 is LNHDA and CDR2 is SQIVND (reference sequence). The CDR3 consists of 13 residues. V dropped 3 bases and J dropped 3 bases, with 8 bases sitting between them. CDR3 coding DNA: TGTGCCAGTAGTATTGGTCAATACACTGAAGCTTTCTTT. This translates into CASSIGQYTEAFF.

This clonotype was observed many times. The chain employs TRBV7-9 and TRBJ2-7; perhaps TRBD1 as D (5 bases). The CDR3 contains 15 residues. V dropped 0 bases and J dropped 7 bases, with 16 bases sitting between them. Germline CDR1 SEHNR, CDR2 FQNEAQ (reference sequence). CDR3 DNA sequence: TGTGCCAGCAGCTTAGCCGTCAGGGTAGACGAGGAGCAGTACTTC. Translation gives CASSLAVRVDEEQYF.

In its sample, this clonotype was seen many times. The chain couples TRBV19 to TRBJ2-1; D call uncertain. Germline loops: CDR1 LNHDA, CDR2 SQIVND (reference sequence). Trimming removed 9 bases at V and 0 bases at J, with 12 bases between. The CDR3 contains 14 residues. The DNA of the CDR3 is TGTGCCAGCGCCTTCGGGTCCTCCTACAATGAGCAGTTCTTC. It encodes CASAFGSSYNEQFF. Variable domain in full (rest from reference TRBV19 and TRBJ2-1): DGGITQSPKYLFRKEGQNVTLSCEQNLNHDAMYWYRQDPGQGLRLIYYSQIVNDFQKGDIAEGYSVSREKKESFPLTVTSAQKNPTAFYLCASAFGSSYNEQFFGPGTRLTVL.

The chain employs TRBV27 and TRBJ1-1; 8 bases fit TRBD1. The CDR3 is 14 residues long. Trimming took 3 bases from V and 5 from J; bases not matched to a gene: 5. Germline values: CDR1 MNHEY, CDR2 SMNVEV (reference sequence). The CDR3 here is CASSFDRGWTEAFF. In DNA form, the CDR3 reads TGTGCCAGCAGTTTTGACAGGGGCTGGACTGAAGCTTTCTTT.

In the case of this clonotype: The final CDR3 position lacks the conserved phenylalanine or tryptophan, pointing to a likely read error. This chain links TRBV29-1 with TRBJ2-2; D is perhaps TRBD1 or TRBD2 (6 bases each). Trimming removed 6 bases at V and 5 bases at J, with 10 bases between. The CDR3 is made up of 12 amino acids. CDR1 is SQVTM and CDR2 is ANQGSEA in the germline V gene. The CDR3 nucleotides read TGCAGCGTCCGGGGGCAGACCGGGGAGCTGTTTCTT. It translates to CSVRGQTGELFL.

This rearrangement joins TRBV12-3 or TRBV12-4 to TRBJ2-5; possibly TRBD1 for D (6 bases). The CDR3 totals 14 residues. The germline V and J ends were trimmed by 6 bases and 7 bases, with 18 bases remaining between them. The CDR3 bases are TGTGCCAGCAGCCGTGGACCGATAGGGGGGACCCAGTACTTC. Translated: CASSRGPIGGTQYF.

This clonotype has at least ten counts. Here the CDR3 DNA reads TGTGCCAGCAGCCCTACGCTGGGGAACACTGAAGCTTTCTTT. Its translation is CASSPTLGNTEAFF. The chain joins TRBV6-5 to TRBJ1-1; D is ambiguous. The CDR3 is 14 amino acids. Trimming removed 6 bases from V and 1 base from J, with 12 bases in between. The germline V gene encodes CDR1 MNHEY and CDR2 SVGAGI.

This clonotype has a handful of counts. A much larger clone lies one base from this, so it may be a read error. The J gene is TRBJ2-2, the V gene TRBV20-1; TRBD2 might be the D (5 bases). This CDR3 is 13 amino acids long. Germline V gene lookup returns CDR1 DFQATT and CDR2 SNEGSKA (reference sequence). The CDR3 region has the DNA TGCAGTGCGGCGGCTCCGAACACCGGGGAGCTGCTTTTT. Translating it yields CSAAAPNTGELLF.

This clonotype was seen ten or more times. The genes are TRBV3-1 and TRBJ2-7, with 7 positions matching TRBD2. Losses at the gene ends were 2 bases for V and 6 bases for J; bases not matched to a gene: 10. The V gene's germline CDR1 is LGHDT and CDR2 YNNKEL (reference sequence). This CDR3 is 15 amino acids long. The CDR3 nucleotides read TGTGCCAGCAGCCAATTCATGGGAGGGTCGGGCGAGCAGTACTTC. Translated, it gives CASSQFMGGSGEQYF.

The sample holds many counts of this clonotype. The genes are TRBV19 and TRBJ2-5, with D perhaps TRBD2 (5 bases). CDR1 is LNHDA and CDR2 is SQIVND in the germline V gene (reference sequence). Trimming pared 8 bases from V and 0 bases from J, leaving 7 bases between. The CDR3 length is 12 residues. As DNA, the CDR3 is TGTGCCAGTTCGAGGGACCAAGAGACCCAGTACTTC. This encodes CASSRDQETQYF.

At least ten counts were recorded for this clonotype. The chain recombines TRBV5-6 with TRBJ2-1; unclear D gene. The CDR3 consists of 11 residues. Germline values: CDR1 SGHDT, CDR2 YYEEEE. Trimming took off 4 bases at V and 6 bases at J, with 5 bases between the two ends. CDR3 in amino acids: CASSPGNEQFF. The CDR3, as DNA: TGTGCCAGCAGCCCCGGCAATGAGCAGTTCTTC.

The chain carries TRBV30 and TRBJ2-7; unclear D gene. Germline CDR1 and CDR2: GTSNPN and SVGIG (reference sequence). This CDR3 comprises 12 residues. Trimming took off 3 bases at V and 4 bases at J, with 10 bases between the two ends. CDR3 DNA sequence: TGTGCCTGGAGCCCGATAGGGTACGAGCAGTACTTC. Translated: CAWSPIGYEQYF.

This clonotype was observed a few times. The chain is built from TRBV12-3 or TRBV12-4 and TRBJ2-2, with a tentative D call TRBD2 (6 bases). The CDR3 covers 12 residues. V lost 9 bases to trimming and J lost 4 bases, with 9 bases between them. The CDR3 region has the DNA TGTGCCAGTGGGGGGATCACCGGGGAGCTGTTTTTT. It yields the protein CASGGITGELFF.

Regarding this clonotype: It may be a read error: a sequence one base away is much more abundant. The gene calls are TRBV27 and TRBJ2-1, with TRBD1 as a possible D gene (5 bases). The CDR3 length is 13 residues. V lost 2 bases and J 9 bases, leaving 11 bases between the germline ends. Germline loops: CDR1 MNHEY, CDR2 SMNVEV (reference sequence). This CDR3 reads CASSLGRASEQFF. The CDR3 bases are TGTGCCAGCAGTTTAGGCAGGGCCAGTGAGCAGTTCTTC.

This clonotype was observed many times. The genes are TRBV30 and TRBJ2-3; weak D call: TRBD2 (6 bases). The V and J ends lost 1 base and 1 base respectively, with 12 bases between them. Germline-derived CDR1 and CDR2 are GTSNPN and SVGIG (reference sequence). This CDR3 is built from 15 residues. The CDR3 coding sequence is TGTGCCTGGAGTGCCGTAGGGGAGGGCACAGATACGCAGTATTTT. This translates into CAWSAVGEGTDTQYF.